This T cell receptor beta chain is from a study of shared clonotypes between healthy human individuals. Study summary: Donor composition was two women and a few men, aged 18 to 49.

Concerning this clone itself: This sample includes further DNA sequences coding for the same CDR3.

The deep-level immunoSEQ assay was used. Sequenced by immunoSEQ multiplex PCR; TCRdb stores in-frame clones only, minus some. The sample contains 2 million to 2.5 million clones, approximately 94% of which appear only once. Trimming removed 3 bases at V and 0 bases at J, with 10 bases between. The CDR3 has 15 amino acids. Per germline, CDR1 KGHSH and CDR2 LQKENI. Adults of Caucasian background living in Nashville, Tennessee made up all donors. This clonotype was sampled from a man aged 18-30 years in good health. The gene calls are TRBV18 and TRBJ2-3, with a possible D match to TRBD1 (5 bases). Material for sequencing was naive CD4+ T cells sorted from blood. Subset defined: CD45RA+ positively selected. The CDR3 spells CASSPQGTSTDTQYF. DNA of the CDR3: TGTGCCAGCTCACCGCAGGGTACTAGCACAGATACGCAGTATTTT.